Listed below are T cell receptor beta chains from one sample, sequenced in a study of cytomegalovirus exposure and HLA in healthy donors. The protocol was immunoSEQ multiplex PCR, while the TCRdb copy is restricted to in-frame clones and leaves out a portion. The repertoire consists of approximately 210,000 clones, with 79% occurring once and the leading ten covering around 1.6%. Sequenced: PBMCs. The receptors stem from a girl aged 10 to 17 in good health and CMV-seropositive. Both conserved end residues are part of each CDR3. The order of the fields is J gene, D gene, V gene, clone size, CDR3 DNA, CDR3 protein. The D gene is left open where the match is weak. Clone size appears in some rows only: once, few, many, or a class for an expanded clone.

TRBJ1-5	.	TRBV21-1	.	TGTGCCAGCAGCAAGCGACAGGGTCGGAGCAATCAGCCCCAGCATTTT	CASSKRQGRSNQPQHF
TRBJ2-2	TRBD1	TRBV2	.	TGTGCCAGCAGTTCGGGACAGGGAAGGACCGGGGAGCTGTTTTTT	CASSSGQGRTGELFF
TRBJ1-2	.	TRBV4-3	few	TGCGCCAGCAGCCAAGAAAGAGGGTATGGCTACACCTTC	CASSQERGYGYTF
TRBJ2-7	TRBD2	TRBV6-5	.	TGTGCCAGCAGTTACTCGGGGGGGAACGAGCAGTACTTC	CASSYSGGNEQYF
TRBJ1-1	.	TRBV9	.	TGTGCCAGCAGCGTAGCCCAGGACAGCATGAACACTGAAGCTTTCTTT	CASSVAQDSMNTEAFF
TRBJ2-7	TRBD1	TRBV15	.	TGTGCCACCACCCCGGACAGGGGGAGCTACGAGCAGTACTTC	CATTPDRGSYEQYF
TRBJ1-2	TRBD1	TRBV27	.	TGTGCCAGCAGTCCAGGACAGGGAGGCCTTCTTGGCTACACCTTC	CASSPGQGGLLGYTF
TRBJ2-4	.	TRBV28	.	TGTGCCAGCAGTTTATCACTCCTGGTGCCCAAAAACATTCAGTACTTC	CASSLSLLVPKNIQYF
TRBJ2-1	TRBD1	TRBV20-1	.	TGCAGTGCCCTACAGGGGTGGGAGCAGTTCTTC	CSALQGWEQFF
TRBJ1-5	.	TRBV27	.	TGTGCCAGCAGTTTATCGGGAGGGTCCAGGGAGCAGCCCCAGCATTTT	CASSLSGGSREQPQHF
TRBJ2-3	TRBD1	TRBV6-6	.	TGTGCCAGCAGTTCCTACCTCCGACAGGGGCATGGTACGCAGTATTTT	CASSSYLRQGHGTQYF
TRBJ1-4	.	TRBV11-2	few	TGTGCCAGCAGCTTAAGGGGTGGAGAAAAACTGTTTTTT	CASSLRGGEKLFF
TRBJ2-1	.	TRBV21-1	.	TGTGCCCGCCGCGCACGGCTAGCGGGGGACGACTCCTACAATGAGCAGTTCTTC	CARRARLAGDDSYNEQFF
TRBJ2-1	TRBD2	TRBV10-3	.	TGTGCCATCAGTGGGACTAGCGGGGGCCTCAGCTCCTACAATGAGCAGTTCTTC	CAISGTSGGLSSYNEQFF
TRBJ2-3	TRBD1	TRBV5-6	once	TGTGCCAGCAGCCCCCCGACAGGGAGCACAGATACGCAGTATTTT	CASSPPTGSTDTQYF
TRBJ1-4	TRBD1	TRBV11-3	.	TGTGCCAGCAGCTTACGGGGACAGCTAAATGAAAAACTGTTTTTT	CASSLRGQLNEKLFF
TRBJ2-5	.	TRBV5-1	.	TGCGCCAGCAGCTTGGGACAGTCTCAAGAGACCCAGTACTTC	CASSLGQSQETQYF
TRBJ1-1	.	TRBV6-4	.	TGTGCCAGCACCCCCGACGGAGAAACCGGAGGCACTGAAGCTTTCTTT	CASTPDGETGGTEAFF
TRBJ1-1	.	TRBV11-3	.	TGTGCCAGCAGCTTAGAGGCAGGAACTGAAGCTTTCTTT	CASSLEAGTEAFF
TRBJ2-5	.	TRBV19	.	TGTGCCAGTAGTATGCAGGGGGGAAAGGAGACCCAGTACTTC	CASSMQGGKETQYF
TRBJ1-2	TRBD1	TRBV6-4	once	TGTGCCAGCAGTGACGGGACAGAAACCGATGGCTACACCTTC	CASSDGTETDGYTF
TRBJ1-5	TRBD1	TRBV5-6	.	TGTGCCAGCAGCTTGGGACAGGGTGGTCAGCCCCAGCATTTT	CASSLGQGGQPQHF
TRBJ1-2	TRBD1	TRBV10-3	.	TGTGCCACCGGGACAGGGCCCTCCTATGGCTACACCTTC	CATGTGPSYGYTF
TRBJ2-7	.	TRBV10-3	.	TGTGCCATCAGTGAGCCCGCCAGGGGCTACGAGCAGTACTTC	CAISEPARGYEQYF
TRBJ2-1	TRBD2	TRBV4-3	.	TGCGCCAGCAGCCCCTTGGGAGGTAGCGGGGGCAACTCCTACAATGAGCAGTTCTTC	CASSPLGGSGGNSYNEQFF
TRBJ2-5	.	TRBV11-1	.	TGTGCCAGCAGCTTAGTTTTAAAGGAGTCCCAAGAGACCCAGTACTTC	CASSLVLKESQETQYF
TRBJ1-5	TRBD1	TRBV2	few	TGTGCCAGCAGTGTCGAGACAGGGGAGGGTCAGCCCCAGCATTTT	CASSVETGEGQPQHF
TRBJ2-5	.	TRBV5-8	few	TGTGCCAGCAGCTTGGGACACCTACAAGAGACCCAGTACTTC	CASSLGHLQETQYF
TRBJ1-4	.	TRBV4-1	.	TGCGCCAGCAGCCCGGGGGGCGCAAGGGGTGAAAAACTGTTTTTT	CASSPGGARGEKLFF
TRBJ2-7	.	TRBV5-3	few	TGTGCCAGAAGCGCGGGACTCTTCACCTACGAGCAGTACTTC	CARSAGLFTYEQYF
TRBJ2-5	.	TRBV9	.	TGTGCCAGCAGCGTAGACAGGGTAGGAGAGACCCAGTACTTC	CASSVDRVGETQYF
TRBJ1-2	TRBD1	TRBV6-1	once	TGTGCCAGCAGTGGGACAGGATCCCCCCTCTATGGCTACACCTTC	CASSGTGSPLYGYTF
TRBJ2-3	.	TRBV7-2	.	TGTGCCACCCAGCCGGGTAGCACAGATACGCAGTATTTT	CATQPGSTDTQYF
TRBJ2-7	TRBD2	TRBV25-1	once	TGTGCCAGCAGTAGCGGGGGAACCTACGAGCAGTACTTC	CASSSGGTYEQYF
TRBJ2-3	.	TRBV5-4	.	TGTGCCAGCAGCTTGGCGCTAGCTGAAGATACGCAGTATTTT	CASSLALAEDTQYF
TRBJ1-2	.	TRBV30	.	TGTGCGACTCGACAGGTCCGCGACTATGGCTACACCTTC	CATRQVRDYGYTF
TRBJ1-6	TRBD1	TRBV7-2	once	TGTGCCAGCAGCTTAGTGACAGGGATGGCAAATTCACCCCTCCACTTT	CASSLVTGMANSPLHF
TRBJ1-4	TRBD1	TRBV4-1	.	TGCGCCAGCAGCCAAAGAGACAGGGGGTCTGAAAAACTGTTTTTT	CASSQRDRGSEKLFF
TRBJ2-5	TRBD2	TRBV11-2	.	TGTGCCAGCAGCTTCAGGAGGGGGACTAGCGGGGAAGAGACCCAGTACTTC	CASSFRRGTSGEETQYF
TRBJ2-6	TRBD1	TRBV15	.	TGTGCCACCAGAAACAGGGGGATTAGTGGGGCCAACGTCCTGACTTTC	CATRNRGISGANVLTF